A selection of T cell receptor beta chains follows, all from one sample in a study of cytomegalovirus exposure and HLA in healthy donors. The assay was immunoSEQ multiplex PCR, and TCRdb's table has in-frame clones only and misses some. The profile shows 130,000 or so clones, roughly 81% of them singletons. Specimen: PBMCs. The receptors come from a female donor in good health and CMV-seronegative. CDR3s include the opening cysteine and the closing phenylalanine or tryptophan. Fields, in order: clone size, D gene, V gene, J gene, CDR3 protein, CDR3 DNA. D genes are given only for firm matches. Clone size is stated in some rows and not others, as once, few, many or a class when expanded.

>.|.|TRBV6-1|TRBJ1-1
CASRGQQGLGSEAFF
TGTGCCAGCAGGGGGCAACAGGGACTAGGCTCTGAAGCTTTCTTT
>.|.|TRBV5-1|TRBJ2-6
CASSQGHENSGANVLTF
TGCGCCAGCAGCCAGGGACATGAGAATTCTGGGGCCAACGTCCTGACTTTC
>.|.|TRBV10-3|TRBJ1-2
CAISESRNSHYGYTF
TGTGCCATCAGTGAAAGTCGTAACAGCCACTATGGCTACACCTTC
>.|TRBD2|TRBV5-6|TRBJ2-5
CASSFGGQETQYF
TGTGCCAGCAGCTTCGGGGGGCAAGAGACCCAGTACTTC
>few|.|TRBV25-1|TRBJ2-1
CASSESVSGEQFF
TGTGCCAGCAGTGAATCCGTAAGCGGAGAGCAGTTCTTC
>.|TRBD1|TRBV6-6|TRBJ2-1
CASSSPDRSSYNEQFF
TGTGCCAGCAGTTCCCCGGACAGGAGCTCCTACAATGAGCAGTTCTTC
>.|.|TRBV11-2|TRBJ1-4
CASSLDRGTNEKLFF
TGTGCCAGCAGCTTAGATCGGGGAACTAATGAAAAACTGTTTTTT
>.|TRBD1|TRBV6-5|TRBJ2-3
CASSDRGSTDTQYF
TGTGCCAGCAGTGACAGGGGGAGCACAGATACGCAGTATTTT
>.|.|TRBV29-1|TRBJ2-7
CSVEWPGTYEQYF
TGCAGCGTTGAATGGCCAGGGACCTACGAGCAGTACTTC
>.|.|TRBV13|TRBJ1-1
CASSFGGGAFF
TGTGCCAGCAGCTTCGGGGGGGGAGCTTTCTTT
>.|TRBD1|TRBV7-2|TRBJ1-2
CASSLGTGEVIGYGYTF
TGTGCCAGCAGCTTAGGGACAGGGGAGGTAATAGGCTATGGCTACACCTTC
>few|TRBD1|TRBV30|TRBJ2-7
CAWSVRRGTGFYEQYF
TGTGCCTGGAGTGTCAGGCGGGGGACAGGGTTTTACGAGCAGTACTTC
>.|TRBD1|TRBV7-8|TRBJ1-1
CASSYPGAGGRNTEAFF
TGTGCCAGCAGCTACCCCGGGGCAGGGGGCAGAAACACTGAAGCTTTCTTT
>.|TRBD1|TRBV7-8|TRBJ2-1
CASSLWDRTYNEQFF
TGTGCCAGCAGCTTGTGGGACAGAACCTACAATGAGCAGTTCTTC
>.|.|TRBV6-4|TRBJ2-2
CASSTTGTGELFF
TGTGCCAGCAGTACCACCGGGACCGGGGAGCTGTTTTTT
>.|.|TRBV4-1|TRBJ1-1
CASSRSTGTSTAFF
TGCGCCAGCAGCCGTTCGACAGGCACTAGTACAGCTTTCTTT
>.|TRBD1|TRBV5-4|TRBJ2-2
CASSSGGTGLTGELFF
TGTGCCAGCAGCTCTGGCGGGACAGGGCTGACCGGGGAGCTGTTTTTT
>.|TRBD2|TRBV7-3|TRBJ2-5
CASSFSSGRAVETQYF
TGTGCCAGCAGCTTCTCTAGCGGGAGGGCCGTTGAGACCCAGTACTTC
>.|TRBD1|TRBV5-4|TRBJ1-1
CASSLASTGTEAFF
TGTGCCAGCAGCTTGGCCTCGACAGGGACTGAAGCTTTCTTT
>.|TRBD2|TRBV7-6|TRBJ2-5
CASSSQGTSGGGRETQYF
TGTGCCAGCAGCTCACAAGGGACTAGCGGGGGCGGTCGGGAGACCCAGTACTTC
>.|.|TRBV4-1|TRBJ2-1
CASSQDQRLEQFF
TGCGCCAGCAGCCAAGATCAGAGACTTGAGCAGTTCTTC
>.|TRBD1|TRBV29-1|TRBJ1-2
CSVEDRDSLYGYTF
TGCAGCGTTGAAGATCGGGACAGCCTGTATGGCTACACCTTC
>.|.|TRBV10-3|TRBJ2-1
CAISRTGGVAYNEQFF
TGTGCCATCAGTCGGACCGGGGGTGTGGCCTACAATGAGCAGTTCTTC
>few|TRBD1|TRBV7-9|TRBJ1-5
CASSGTGGQPQHF
TGTGCCAGCAGCGGGACAGGGGGTCAGCCCCAGCATTTT
>.|.|TRBV27|TRBJ2-3
CASSFGGGLLDTQYF
TGTGCCAGCAGTTTTGGCGGTGGGTTATTAGATACGCAGTATTTT
>few|TRBD1|TRBV6-6|TRBJ2-1
CASFDRVDPKGEQFF
TGTGCCAGCTTCGACAGGGTCGACCCAAAGGGTGAGCAGTTCTTC
>.|TRBD1|TRBV13|TRBJ2-7
CASSRDGQGTYEQYF
TGTGCCAGCAGCCGAGATGGACAGGGAACCTACGAGCAGTACTTC
>once|TRBD1|TRBV9|TRBJ1-2
CASSQTMTGGKDGYTF
TGTGCCAGCAGCCAAACTATGACAGGGGGCAAAGATGGCTACACCTTC
>once|.|TRBV6-1|TRBJ1-2
CASSDPWTGDGYTF
TGTGCCAGCAGTGACCCTTGGACGGGGGATGGCTACACCTTC